Listed here are 20 T cell receptor beta chains from one sample, sequenced in a study of T cell clones after liver transplantation. Generated by immunoSEQ multiplex PCR, the TCRdb table keeps only in-frame clones and is missing some. The table includes roughly 51,000 clones, 65% to 80% detected once. The specimen was CD4+ T cells from blood, collected more than 53 months after liver transplant. Receptors were obtained from a human patient who received a liver transplant. These T cells may partly come from the graft donor.

The gene calls are TRBV7-9 and TRBJ2-2; D is unresolved. Germline V gene lookup returns CDR1 SEHNR and CDR2 FQNEAQ (reference sequence). The CDR3 spans 14 residues. Deletions cut 3 bases from V and 1 base from J, with 6 bases between. CDR3: CASSFRRNTGELFF. Here the CDR3 DNA reads TGTGCCAGCAGCTTCAGGAGGAACACCGGGGAGCTGTTTTTT.

CDR3 residues: CASSLNGRAEAFF. The CDR3 DNA reads as TGTGCCAGCAGCTTGAATGGCAGGGCTGAAGCTTTCTTT. V is TRBV5-6 and J is TRBJ1-1, with a tentative D call TRBD1 (5 bases). This CDR3 spans 13 amino acids. Trimming pared 1 base from V and 6 bases from J, leaving 10 bases between. CDR1 SGHDT and CDR2 YYEEEE come from the germline V gene.

The chain couples TRBV5-6 to TRBJ1-5, with D perhaps matching TRBD1 (5 bases). This CDR3 contains 15 residues. Germline V gene lookup returns CDR1 SGHDT and CDR2 YYEEEE. V shed 0 bases and J shed 5 bases, with 12 bases lying between them. In DNA, the CDR3 is TGTGCCAGCAGCTTGGCTAGGACATACGATCAGCCCCAGCATTTT. Amino acid sequence: CASSLARTYDQPQHF.

This chain joins TRBV6-1 and TRBJ2-7, with unresolved D. Germline V gene sequence: CDR1 MNHNS, CDR2 SASEGT. This CDR3 region has 14 residues. Deletions cut 7 bases from V and 0 bases from J, with 13 bases between. CDR3 residues: CASIPSAISYEQYF. The DNA of the CDR3 is TGTGCCAGCATCCCGTCCGCGATCTCCTACGAGCAGTACTTC.

The chain has TRBV7-6 and TRBJ2-5; D tentatively reads TRBD1 or TRBD2 (5 bases each). There are 15 residues in the CDR3. CDR1 is SGHVS, CDR2 FNYEAQ, per germline. V was trimmed by 5 bases and J by 5 bases, leaving 18 bases between them. CDR3 protein: CASSTGTQHVETQYF. CDR3 in DNA: TGTGCCAGCAGCACCGGGACCCAACACGTGGAGACCCAGTACTTC.

The chain has TRBV5-4 and TRBJ2-2; possible D gene TRBD1, 5 bases. The CDR3 consists of 13 residues. Trimming took 0 bases from V and 6 from J, leaving 6 bases between them. The germline V gene has CDR1 SGHNT and CDR2 YYREEE (reference sequence). CDR3 protein: CASSLVGAGELFF. CDR3 sequence (DNA): TGTGCCAGCAGCTTGGTAGGGGCCGGGGAGCTGTTTTTT.

The chain employs TRBV9 and TRBJ2-5, with 10 bases matching TRBD2. The V segment lost 4 bases and the J segment 1 base; nucleotides outside the gene matches: 7. The germline gives CDR1 SGDLS, CDR2 YYNGEE. This CDR3 contains 16 residues. CDR3: CASSQALAGGQETQYF. DNA of the CDR3: TGTGCCAGCAGCCAGGCGTTAGCGGGGGGCCAAGAGACCCAGTACTTC.

This clone has only a few counts. J is TRBJ1-4 and V is TRBV7-2, with D perhaps TRBD1 (6 bases). Germline V gene data show CDR1 as SGHTA and CDR2 as FQGNSA. The V gene lost 2 bases and the J gene lost 7 bases, with 14 bases spanning the gap. The CDR3 sequence is 15 residues long. The CDR3 bases are TGTGCCAGCAGCTTAACCGTAGGGGGTGGTGAAAAACTGTTTTTT. Amino acids: CASSLTVGGGEKLFF. Together with reference TRBV7-2 and TRBJ1-4, the CDR3 gives the full variable domain: GAGVSQSPSNKVTEKGKDVELRCDPISGHTALYWYRQSLGQGLEFLIYFQGNSAPDKSGLPSDRFSAERTGGSVSTLTIQRTQQEDSAVYLCASSLTVGGGEKLFFGSGTQLSVL.

This clone was counted a single time. The gene calls are TRBV7-2 and TRBJ2-3; 15 nucleotides align to TRBD2. J gave up 0 bases and V 4 bases, and 5 bases lay outside the gene matches. The CDR3 spans 18 residues. Germline V gene lookup returns CDR1 SGHTA and CDR2 FQGNSA. The chain's CDR3 is CASSSGLAGGFSTDTQYF. For the CDR3, the DNA is TGTGCCAGCAGCTCTGGACTAGCGGGGGGGTTTAGCACAGATACGCAGTATTTT.

This clone has a single count. V and J are TRBV9 and TRBJ2-3, with 8 bases fitting TRBD2. Germline values: CDR1 SGDLS, CDR2 YYNGEE. The CDR3 consists of 16 residues. J was trimmed by 0 bases and V by 1 base; bases with no gene match: 4. The DNA of the CDR3 is TGTGCCAGCAGCGTACGCGGGGGGCTGAGCACAGATACGCAGTATTTT. Amino acids: CASSVRGGLSTDTQYF. Variable domain in full (rest from reference TRBV9 and TRBJ2-3): DSGVTQTPKHLITATGQRVTLRCSPRSGDLSVYWYQQSLDQGLQFLIQYYNGEERAKGNILERFSAQQFPDLHSELNLSSLELGDSALYFCASSVRGGLSTDTQYFGPGTRLTVL.

This clone was observed a handful of times. This rearrangement joins TRBV2 to TRBJ1-2, with unresolved D. This CDR3 has 13 residues. CDR1 and CDR2 (germline): SNHLY, FYNNEI. Trimming left V 0 bases short and J 7 bases short, with 9 bases between. In DNA form, the CDR3 reads TGTGCCAGCAGTGAAGCCCCGGTAGGTGGCTACACCTTC. The encoded protein is CASSEAPVGGYTF. Based on the CDR3 plus reference TRBV2 and TRBJ1-2, the full variable domain is EPEVTQTPSHQVTQMGQEVILRCVPISNHLYFYWYRQILGQKVEFLVSFYNNEISEKSEIFDDQFSVERPDGSNFTLKIRSTKLEDSAMYFCASSEAPVGGYTFGSGTRLTVV.

This rearrangement joins TRBV14 to TRBJ2-3; 7 nucleotides align to TRBD2. The CDR3 loop spans 14 amino acids. J gave up 3 bases and V 3 bases, and 3 bases lay outside the gene matches. From germline, CDR1 is SGHDN and CDR2 FVKESK. The CDR3 region has the DNA TGTGCCAGCAGCCACCGCGGGGGAACAGATACGCAGTATTTT. Residues: CASSHRGGTDTQYF.

This clone has just a few counts. This chain connects TRBV29-1 to TRBJ1-4; D call uncertain. With 7 bases removed from V and 4 bases from J, the gap between germline ends came to 10 bases. Germline values: CDR1 SQVTM, CDR2 ANQGSEA. The CDR3 has 12 residues. CDR3 coding DNA: TGCAGCGCCCGGGCGTTTAATGAAAAACTGTTTTTT. This encodes CSARAFNEKLFF.

V usage is TRBV7-2 and J usage is TRBJ1-2; TRBD1 aligns across 10 bases. V lost 4 bases to trimming and J lost 5 bases; unmatched junction nucleotides: 7. The CDR3 spans 15 residues. The germline V gene encodes CDR1 SGHTA and CDR2 FQGNSA. CDR3 coding DNA: TGTGCCAGCAGCTCAAGACAGGGGGCGCGTTATGGCTACACCTTC. Its translation is CASSSRQGARYGYTF.

This chain links TRBV28 with TRBJ1-2; D not certain. The CDR3 is made up of 15 amino acids. Germline V CDR1 and CDR2: MDHEN, SYDVKM. The ends were cut back, 7 bases at V and 3 bases at J, with 18 bases in the middle. CDR3 sequence reads: CASNPATRRYYGYTF. The DNA of the CDR3 is TGTGCCAGCAACCCGGCTACCAGAAGATACTATGGCTACACCTTC.

J is TRBJ1-5 and V is TRBV28; D is undetermined. CDR3 length: 17 residues. CDR1 and CDR2 from the germline V gene are MDHEN and SYDVKM. V lost 3 bases to trimming and J lost 0 bases, with 15 bases between them. CDR3 protein: CASSFRRSGNSNQPQHF. In DNA, the CDR3 is TGTGCCAGCAGTTTTCGGCGGTCGGGCAATAGCAATCAGCCCCAGCATTTT.

J is TRBJ1-5 and V is TRBV7-2; D uncertain. CDR3 size: 15 residues. Looked up from germline, CDR1 is SGHTA and CDR2 is FQGNSA. Trimming shortened V by 1 base and J by 3 bases, and 10 bases separated the two germline ends. The DNA for the CDR3 is TGTGCCAGCAGCTTAGAAGGGTCGAACAATCAGCCCCAGCATTTT. This sequence encodes CASSLEGSNNQPQHF.

Only one count was recorded for this clone. The chain employs TRBV7-8 and TRBJ1-1, with TRBD1 identical over 9 bases. Losses at the gene ends were 1 base for V and 7 bases for J; bases not matched to a gene: 13. This CDR3 comprises 17 residues. Germline V gene sequence: CDR1 SGHVS, CDR2 FQNEAQ. CDR3 DNA sequence: TGTGCCAGCAGCTTAGACAGGGGGCTCGTTTTGAGCGGTGAAGCTTTCTTT. Its translation is CASSLDRGLVLSGEAFF.

V gene TRBV20-1 combines with J gene TRBJ2-1; tentatively, D is TRBD1 or TRBD2 (6 bases each). The length of the CDR3 is 11 residues. From germline, CDR1 is DFQATT and CDR2 SNEGSKA (reference sequence). V lost 7 bases to trimming and J lost 10 bases, with 14 bases between them. CDR3 DNA: TGCAGTGTACCGCGGAGGGGGGAGCAGTTCTTC. Residues: CSVPRRGEQFF.

The chain uses TRBV19 and TRBJ2-2; TRBD2 matches at 8 bases. V shed 3 bases and J 1 base; nucleotides not matched to a gene: 4. Germline CDR1 LNHDA, CDR2 SQIVND (reference sequence). The CDR3 runs to 16 residues. The DNA for the CDR3 is TGTGCCAGTAGTATCCCCCGGGGGGGGAACACCGGGGAGCTGTTTTTT. Residues: CASSIPRGGNTGELFF.